This TCR beta chain was sequenced during a study of long-term antiretroviral therapy in people with HIV. Study-level background: Some samples came about a decade before the 2015 immediate-ART recommendation, and these were the earliest. Findings of the study overall: ART adherence, viral resistance and therapy changes were not recorded. Clonal populations expanded prior to ART predominated within the repertoire at all time points.

The run of the v3.0 immunoSEQ assay was at survey level. Produced via immunoSEQ multiplex PCR; TCRdb's table is partial and in-frame only. The table records about 15,000 clones, about 80% of them present only once. To note about this clone: The antigen remains undetermined.

Germline loops: CDR1 SGHRS, CDR2 YFSETQ. The V and J ends lost 0 bases and 4 bases, in that order; junction bases with no gene match: 5. The CDR3 has 15 amino acids. The receptor was isolated from a man aged 18 to 29 with HIV. This chain connects TRBV5-1 to TRBJ2-5, with 8 positions matching TRBD2. This sample comprised unsorted PBMCs, obtained 0.1 years after starting antiretroviral therapy. The CDR3 here is CASSLGSGGIETQYF. CDR3 DNA: TGCGCCAGCAGCTTGGGAAGCGGGGGAATAGAGACCCAGTACTTC.